This T cell receptor beta chain was recovered during a study of cytomegalovirus exposure and HLA in healthy donors. Some clones are missing from TCRdb's copy, which holds only in-frame ones; the method was immunoSEQ multiplex PCR. The sample shows about 120,000 clones, around nine tenths of them seen only once. This CDR3 comprises 11 residues. The germline gives CDR1 SGHNT, CDR2 YYREEE (reference sequence). Trimming removed 6 bases from V and 13 bases from J; junction bases left unmatched: 6. The sample comprised PBMCs. The receptor's source is a man between 18 and 29 years old in good health and CMV-seropositive. This chain uses TRBV5-4 with TRBJ2-1; 8 bases are a match to TRBD1. This chain's CDR3 is CASTVQGDQFF. In nucleotides, the CDR3 is TGTGCCAGCACCGTACAGGGGGACCAGTTCTTC.